Listed below are T cell receptor beta chains from one sample, sequenced in a study of T-cell memory formation after mild COVID-19. TCRdb re-called the 5' RACE reads with MiXCR, one entry per CDR3 protein. The data show more than 110,000 distinct CDR3 sequences, around 15% seen once. The sequenced material came from PBMCs or a T cell subset sorted from them (not recorded which). The origin of the receptors is an adult woman who had mild COVID-19 (a few samples of this study predate the infection). Cell type and time point are not known. Both conserved end residues are part of each CDR3. The order of the fields is V gene, D gene, J gene, clone size, CDR3 protein, CDR3 DNA. The D gene is left open where the match is weak. Clone size is given for some rows only: seen once, a few or many times, or a class if the clone is expanded.

TRBV5-4	.	TRBJ2-1	few	CASSPEGDYNEQFF	TGTGCCAGCAGCCCCGAGGGGGATTACAATGAGCAGTTCTTC
TRBV12-3/TRBV12-4	.	TRBJ2-7	.	CASSSPGLYYEQYF	TGTGCCAGCAGTTCACCAGGGTTATACTACGAGCAGTACTTC
TRBV21-1	.	TRBJ2-4	.	CASSYLPGQKLKNIQYF	TGTGCCAGCAGCTATCTACCGGGACAGAAGTTAAAAAACATTCAGTACTTC
TRBV5-6	TRBD2	TRBJ2-1	many	CASSPAGGRGSYNEQFF	TGTGCCAGCAGCCCCGCGGGGGGTAGGGGGTCCTACAATGAGCAGTTCTTC
TRBV7-9	.	TRBJ2-6	.	CASSSTVNSGANVLTF	TGTGCCAGCAGCTCCACAGTGAACTCTGGGGCCAACGTCCTGACTTTC
TRBV11-2	TRBD2	TRBJ2-1	.	CASSLDYGLAGGEIQQFF	TGTGCCAGCAGCTTAGACTACGGACTAGCGGGAGGCGAAATCCAGCAGTTCTTC
TRBV2	TRBD1	TRBJ1-5	few	CATRQGGIGNQPQHF	TGTGCCACTCGACAGGGGGGGATTGGCAATCAGCCCCAGCATTTT
TRBV12-3/TRBV12-4	.	TRBJ1-3	few	CASKPREDLTLLENTIYF	TGTGCCAGCAAACCCCGTGAGGACTTGACGCTACTGGAAAACACCATATATTTT
TRBV7-8	.	TRBJ1-3	many	CASSLWGILSSGNTIYF	TGTGCCAGCAGCTTATGGGGGATTCTCTCCTCTGGAAACACCATATATTTT
TRBV6-2/TRBV6-3	.	TRBJ2-3	few	CASSYGTTTDTQYF	TGTGCCAGCAGTTACGGGACAACAACAGATACGCAGTATTTT
TRBV7-6	TRBD2	TRBJ2-7	.	CASSLSSGDLYEQYF	TGTGCCAGCAGCTTATCTAGCGGGGACCTCTACGAGCAGTACTTC
TRBV28	TRBD2	TRBJ2-1	once	CASSPSGGKVEQFF	TGTGCCAGCAGTCCCAGCGGGGGGAAGGTTGAGCAGTTCTTC